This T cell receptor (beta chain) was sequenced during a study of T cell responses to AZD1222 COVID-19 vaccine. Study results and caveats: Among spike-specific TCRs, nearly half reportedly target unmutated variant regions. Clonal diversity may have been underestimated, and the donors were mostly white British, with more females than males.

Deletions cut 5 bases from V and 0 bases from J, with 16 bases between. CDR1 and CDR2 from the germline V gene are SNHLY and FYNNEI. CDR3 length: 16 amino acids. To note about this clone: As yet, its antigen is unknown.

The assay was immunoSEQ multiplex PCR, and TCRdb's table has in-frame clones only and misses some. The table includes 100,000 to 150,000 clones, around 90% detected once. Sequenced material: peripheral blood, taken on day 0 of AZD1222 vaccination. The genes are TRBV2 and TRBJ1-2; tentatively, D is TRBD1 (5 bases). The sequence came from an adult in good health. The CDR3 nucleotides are TGTGCCAGCAGTAAAACAGGAGAGACAGCTAACTATGGCTACACCTTC. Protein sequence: CASSKTGETANYGYTF.